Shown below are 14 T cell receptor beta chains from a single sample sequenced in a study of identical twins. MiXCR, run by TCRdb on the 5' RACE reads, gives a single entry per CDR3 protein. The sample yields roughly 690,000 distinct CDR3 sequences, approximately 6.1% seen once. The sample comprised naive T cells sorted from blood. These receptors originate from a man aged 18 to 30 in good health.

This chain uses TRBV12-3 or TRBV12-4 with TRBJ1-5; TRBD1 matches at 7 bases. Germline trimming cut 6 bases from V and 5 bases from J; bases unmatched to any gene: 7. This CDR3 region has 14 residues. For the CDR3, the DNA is TGTGCCAGCAGCCCCGGACAGGCGTATCAGCCCCAGCATTTT. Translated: CASSPGQAYQPQHF.

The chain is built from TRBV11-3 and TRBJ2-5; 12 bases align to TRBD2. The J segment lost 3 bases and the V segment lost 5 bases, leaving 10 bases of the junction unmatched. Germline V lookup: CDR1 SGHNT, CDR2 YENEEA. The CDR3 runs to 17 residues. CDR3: CASSPGLAGGPEETQYF. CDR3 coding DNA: TGTGCCAGCAGCCCCGGGCTAGCGGGAGGGCCAGAAGAGACCCAGTACTTC.

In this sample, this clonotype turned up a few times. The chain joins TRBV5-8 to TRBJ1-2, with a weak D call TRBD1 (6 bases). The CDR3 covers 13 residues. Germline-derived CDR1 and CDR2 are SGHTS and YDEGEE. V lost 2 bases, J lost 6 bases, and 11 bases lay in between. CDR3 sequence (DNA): TGTGCCAGCAGCTTCTTTTACAGGGATGGCTACACCTTC. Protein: CASSFFYRDGYTF.

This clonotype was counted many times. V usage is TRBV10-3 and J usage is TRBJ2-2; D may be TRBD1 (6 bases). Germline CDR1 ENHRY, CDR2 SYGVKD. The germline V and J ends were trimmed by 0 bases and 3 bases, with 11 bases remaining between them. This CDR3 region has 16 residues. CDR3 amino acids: CAISESLQGDTGELFF. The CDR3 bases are TGTGCCATCAGTGAGTCCTTACAGGGCGACACCGGGGAGCTGTTTTTT.

As DNA, the CDR3 is TGCGCCAGCAGCCAAGATCTGACGGGAGGGGAGGAGCAGTACTTC. It encodes CASSQDLTGGEEQYF. This sequence joins TRBV4-3 and TRBJ2-7, with TRBD2 matching over 8 bases. From germline, CDR1 is LGHNA and CDR2 YSLEER. There are 15 residues in the CDR3. V lost 0 bases and J lost 7; bases outside the gene matches: 8.

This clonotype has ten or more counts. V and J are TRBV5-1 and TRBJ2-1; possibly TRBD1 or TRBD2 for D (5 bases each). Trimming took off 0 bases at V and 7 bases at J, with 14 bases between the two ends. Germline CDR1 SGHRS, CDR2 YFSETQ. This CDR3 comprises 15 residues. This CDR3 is CASSLEGEQWNEQFF. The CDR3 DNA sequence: TGCGCCAGCAGCTTGGAAGGGGAGCAGTGGAATGAGCAGTTCTTC.

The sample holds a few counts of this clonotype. CDR3 bases: TGTGCCACCCCCCGGGACAGGGAAGAGACCCAGTACTTC. Residues: CATPRDREETQYF. The J gene is TRBJ2-5, the V gene TRBV24-1; 9 nucleotides agree with TRBD1. The CDR3 loop spans 13 amino acids. Germline CDR1 is KGHDR and CDR2 is SFDVKD. V dropped 9 bases and J dropped 3; count of bases not matched to a gene: 4.

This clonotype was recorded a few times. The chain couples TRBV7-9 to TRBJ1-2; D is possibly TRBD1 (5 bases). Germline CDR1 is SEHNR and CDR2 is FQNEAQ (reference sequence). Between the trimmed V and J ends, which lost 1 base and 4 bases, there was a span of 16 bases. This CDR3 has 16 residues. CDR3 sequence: CASSLERALGVYGYTF. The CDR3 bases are TGTGCCAGCAGCTTAGAGCGGGCTCTAGGGGTCTATGGCTACACCTTC.

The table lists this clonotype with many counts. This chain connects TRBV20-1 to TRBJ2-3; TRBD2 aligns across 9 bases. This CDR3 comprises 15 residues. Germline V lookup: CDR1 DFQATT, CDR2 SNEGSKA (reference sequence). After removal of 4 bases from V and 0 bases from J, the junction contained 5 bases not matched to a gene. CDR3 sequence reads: CSANKREESTDTQYF. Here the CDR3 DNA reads TGCAGTGCTAATAAGCGGGAGGAAAGCACAGATACGCAGTATTTT.

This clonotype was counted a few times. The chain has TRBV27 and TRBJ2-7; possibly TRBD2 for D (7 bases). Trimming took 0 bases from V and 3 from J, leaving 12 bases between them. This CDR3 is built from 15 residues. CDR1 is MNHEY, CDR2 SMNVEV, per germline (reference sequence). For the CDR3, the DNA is TGTGCCAGCAGTTTATCGGGGGGGGCCCACTACGAGCAGTACGTC. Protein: CASSLSGGAHYEQYV.

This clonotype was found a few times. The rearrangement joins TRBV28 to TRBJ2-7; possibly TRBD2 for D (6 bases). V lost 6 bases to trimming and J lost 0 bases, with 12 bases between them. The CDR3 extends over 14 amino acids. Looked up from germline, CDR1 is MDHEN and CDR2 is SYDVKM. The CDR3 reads CASRRDGLSYEQYF. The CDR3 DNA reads TGTGCCAGCAGGCGGGACGGTCTCTCCTACGAGCAGTACTTC.

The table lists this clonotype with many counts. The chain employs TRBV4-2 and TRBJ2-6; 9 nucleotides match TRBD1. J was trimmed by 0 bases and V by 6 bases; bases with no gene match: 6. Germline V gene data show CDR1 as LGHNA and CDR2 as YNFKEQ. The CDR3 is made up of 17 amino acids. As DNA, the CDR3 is TGTGCCAGCAGTCGACAGGGGGGAGACTCTGGGGCCAACGTCCTGACTTTC. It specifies CASSRQGGDSGANVLTF.

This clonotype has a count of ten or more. The CDR3 loop is CATRDLYGYTF. CDR3 bases: TGTGCCACCAGGGATTTATATGGCTACACCTTC. The chain employs TRBV28 and TRBJ1-2; TRBD1 might be the D (5 bases). The CDR3 covers 11 residues. V was pared by 10 bases and J by 5 bases, with 11 bases between. In germline, CDR1 is MDHEN, CDR2 SYDVKM.

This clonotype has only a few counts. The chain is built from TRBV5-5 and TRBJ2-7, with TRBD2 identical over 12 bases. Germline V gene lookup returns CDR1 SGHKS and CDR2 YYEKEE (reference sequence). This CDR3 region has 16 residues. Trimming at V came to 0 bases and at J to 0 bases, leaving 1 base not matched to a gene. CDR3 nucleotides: TGTGCCAGCAGCTTGGGACTAGCGGGAGACTCCTACGAGCAGTACTTC. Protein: CASSLGLAGDSYEQYF.